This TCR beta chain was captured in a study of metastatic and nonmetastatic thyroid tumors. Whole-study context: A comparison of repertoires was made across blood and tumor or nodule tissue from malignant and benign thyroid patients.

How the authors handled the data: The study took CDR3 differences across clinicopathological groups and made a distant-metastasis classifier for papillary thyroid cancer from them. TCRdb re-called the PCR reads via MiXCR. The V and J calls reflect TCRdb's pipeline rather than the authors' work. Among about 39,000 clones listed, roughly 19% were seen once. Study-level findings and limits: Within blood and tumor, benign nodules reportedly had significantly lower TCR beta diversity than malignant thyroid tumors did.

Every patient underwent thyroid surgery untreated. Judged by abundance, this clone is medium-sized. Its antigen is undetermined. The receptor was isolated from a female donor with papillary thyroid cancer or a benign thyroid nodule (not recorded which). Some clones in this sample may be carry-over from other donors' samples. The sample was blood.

CDR3 amino acids: CASSLFTSGRSNEQFF. CDR3 nucleotide sequence: TGTGCCAGCAGTTTGTTTACTAGCGGGAGAAGCAATGAGCAGTTCTTC. The J gene is TRBJ2-1, the V gene TRBV28; TRBD2 matches at 11 bases. The J segment lost 6 bases and the V segment lost 3 bases, leaving 7 bases of the junction unmatched. The CDR3 has 16 amino acids. Germline CDR1 is MDHEN and CDR2 is SYDVKM.